The sequence of this T cell receptor (beta chain) was determined in a study of CD4+ T cells in melanoma. Notes on the study in general: Reportedly, melanoma neoantigen-specific CD4+ T cells showed varied differentiation states.

Looked up from germline, CDR1 is KGHSH and CDR2 is LQKENI. V dropped 3 bases and J dropped 1 base, with 12 bases sitting between them. This CDR3 contains 15 residues. The assay was immunoSEQ multiplex PCR, and TCRdb's table has in-frame clones only and misses some. The table records some 110,000 clones, around 93% of them present only once. Comments on this clone: The antigen is unknown.

The TCR sequence derives from a human donor with melanoma. The material sequenced was peripheral blood. This chain links TRBV18 with TRBJ1-1; D possibly corresponds to TRBD1 (5 bases). The CDR3 here is CASSPQDTSNTEAFF. As DNA, the CDR3 is TGTGCCAGCTCACCTCAGGACACCTCGAACACTGAAGCTTTCTTT.